The 14 T cell receptor beta chains listed next were all sequenced from one sample in a study of shared clonotypes between healthy human individuals. Libraries were prepared by immunoSEQ multiplex PCR; TCRdb keeps only in-frame clonotypes and omits some of them. In the table there are about 730,000 clones, about two thirds of which are singletons. Sequencing used memory CD4+ T cells sorted from blood. The subset was: CD45RA-negative fraction. All receptors come from a woman aged 30 to 39 in good health.

The CDR3 coding sequence is TGTGCCAGCAGTTTAAACCAGGGGGCAGGTGAGCAGTACTTC. This sequence encodes CASSLNQGAGEQYF. The chain joins TRBV28 to TRBJ2-7, with 8 positions matching TRBD1. This CDR3 has 14 amino acids. Unmatched junction bases numbered 7, after V lost 2 bases and J lost 7 bases. Germline V CDR1 and CDR2: MDHEN, SYDVKM.

CDR3 bases: TGCGCCAGCAGGGAGGGACGGAACACTGAAGCTTTCTTT. Translating it yields CASREGRNTEAFF. The chain uses TRBV5-1 and TRBJ1-1, with D possibly matching TRBD1 (5 bases). V gave up 5 bases and J gave up 1 base, with 9 bases separating them. The germline V gene encodes CDR1 SGHRS and CDR2 YFSETQ. There are 13 residues in the CDR3.

On this clone itself: A much larger clonotype is one base distant, so this may be a read error. The chain uses TRBV7-9 and TRBJ2-2, with 8 nucleotides matching TRBD2. CDR1 is SEHNR and CDR2 is FQNEAQ in the germline V gene (reference sequence). The trim removed 3 bases at V and 0 bases at J, leaving 3 bases unmatched. The CDR3 sequence is 16 residues long. The CDR3 DNA is TGTGCCAGCAGCTTTGAACTAGCGGCGAACACCGGGGAGCTGTTTTTT. This encodes CASSFELAANTGELFF.

This sequence joins TRBV7-8 and TRBJ2-7; TRBD1 aligns across 7 bases. The CDR3 length is 14 residues. J gave up 3 bases and V 4 bases, and 6 bases lay outside the gene matches. Germline V gene data show CDR1 as SGHVS and CDR2 as FQNEAQ. The CDR3 sequence is CASSYRTGNYEQYF. Written as DNA, the CDR3 is TGTGCCAGCAGCTACAGGACAGGTAACTACGAGCAGTACTTC.

This clone was seen only a few times. J is TRBJ2-6 and V is TRBV21-1; TRBD2, the table's D call, was not compared with the DNA. TRBV21-1 is a known pseudogene. This CDR3 comprises 18 residues. CDR3 bases: TGTGCCAGCAGCAAAGTTAGGACTTCCAGCTCTGGGGCCAACGTCCTGACTTTC. It codes for CASSKVRTSSSGANVLTF.

The chain is built from TRBV28 and TRBJ1-4, with D possibly TRBD1 on 6 matching bases. V lost 3 bases, J lost 4 bases, and 12 bases lay in between. CDR1 MDHEN and CDR2 SYDVKM come from the germline V gene. The CDR3 extends over 15 amino acids. The CDR3 sequence: CASSFQDRLNEKLFF. In DNA, the CDR3 is TGTGCCAGCAGTTTCCAGGACAGACTTAATGAAAAACTGTTTTTT.

V gene TRBV7-2 combines with J gene TRBJ2-5; 8 nucleotides align to TRBD1. This CDR3 is 14 amino acids long. J lost 5 bases, V lost 5 bases, and 7 bases had no gene match. Germline assignment: CDR1 SGHTA and CDR2 FQGNSA. CDR3 region: CASSPDRGAETQYF. The CDR3 coding sequence is TGTGCCAGCAGCCCCGACAGGGGCGCGGAGACCCAGTACTTC.

The V call is TRBV28, the J call TRBJ1-2; D not resolved. CDR1 is MDHEN and CDR2 is SYDVKM in the germline V gene. The CDR3 contains 11 residues. Trimming took 7 bases from V and 7 from J, leaving 10 bases between them. The CDR3, as DNA: TGTGCCAGCAATCGTCTGGGTGGCTACACCTTC. This gives the protein CASNRLGGYTF.

The CDR3 sequence: CASSLARGRELFF. CDR3 nucleotides: TGTGCCAGCAGCTTGGCACGGGGCCGGGAGCTGTTTTTT. The chain employs TRBV5-4 and TRBJ2-2, with D possibly called TRBD1 or TRBD2 (5 bases each). The V gene's germline CDR1 is SGHNT and CDR2 YYREEE (reference sequence). V dropped 0 bases and J dropped 9 bases, with 9 bases sitting between them. The CDR3 loop spans 13 amino acids.

V is TRBV19 and J is TRBJ1-4; D not certain. Germline CDR1 and CDR2: LNHDA and SQIVND (reference sequence). Trimming pared 5 bases from V and 6 bases from J, leaving 10 bases between. The CDR3 totals 13 residues. This CDR3 is CASSVLRDEKLFF. In DNA form, the CDR3 reads TGTGCCAGTAGTGTCTTGCGGGATGAAAAACTGTTTTTT. Full variable domain (missing parts from reference TRBV19 and TRBJ1-4): DGGITQSPKYLFRKEGQNVTLSCEQNLNHDAMYWYRQDPGQGLRLIYYSQIVNDFQKGDIAEGYSVSREKKESFPLTVTSAQKNPTAFYLCASSVLRDEKLFFGSGTQLSVL.

J is TRBJ2-1 and V is TRBV7-2; D is possibly TRBD2 (6 bases). CDR3 length: 13 residues. CDR1 is SGHTA, CDR2 FQGNSA, per germline. The V end lost 3 bases, the J end lost 6 bases, and 9 bases lay between the germline ends. CDR3 loop: CASSFLEGNEQFF. DNA for the CDR3: TGTGCCAGCAGCTTTTTGGAGGGCAATGAGCAGTTCTTC. The variable domain in full, completed from reference TRBV7-2 and TRBJ2-1, reads GAGVSQSPSNKVTEKGKDVELRCDPISGHTALYWYRQSLGQGLEFLIYFQGNSAPDKSGLPSDRFSAERTGGSVSTLTIQRTQQEDSAVYLCASSFLEGNEQFFGPGTRLTVL.

This chain connects TRBV5-1 to TRBJ2-3; D may match TRBD1 or TRBD2 (5 bases each). V was shortened by 0 bases and J by 1 base, with 21 bases between the two germline ends. CDR1 and CDR2 (germline): SGHRS, YFSETQ. The CDR3 contains 19 residues. This chain's CDR3 is CASSLGHLFGGIGTDTQYF. The CDR3 DNA reads TGCGCCAGCAGCTTGGGGCACCTCTTTGGGGGAATTGGCACAGATACGCAGTATTTT.

In this sample, this clone turned up a few times. The chain employs TRBV6-5 and TRBJ2-1; D is ambiguous. V shed 0 bases and J shed 2 bases, with 8 bases lying between them. This CDR3 has 15 residues. Germline V gives CDR1 MNHEY, CDR2 SVGAGI. CDR3: CASSYSTQTYNEQFF. In nucleotides, the CDR3 is TGTGCCAGCAGTTACTCGACACAGACCTACAATGAGCAGTTCTTC.

This clone was picked up one time. The chain uses TRBV7-2 and TRBJ1-5, with a possible D match to TRBD1 (5 bases). With 1 base removed from V and 0 bases from J, the gap between germline ends came to 7 bases. The CDR3 is 15 amino acids. The germline gives CDR1 SGHTA, CDR2 FQGNSA. The CDR3 DNA reads as TGTGCCAGCAGCTTAGGACAGTATAGCAATCAGCCCCAGCATTTT. It yields the protein CASSLGQYSNQPQHF.